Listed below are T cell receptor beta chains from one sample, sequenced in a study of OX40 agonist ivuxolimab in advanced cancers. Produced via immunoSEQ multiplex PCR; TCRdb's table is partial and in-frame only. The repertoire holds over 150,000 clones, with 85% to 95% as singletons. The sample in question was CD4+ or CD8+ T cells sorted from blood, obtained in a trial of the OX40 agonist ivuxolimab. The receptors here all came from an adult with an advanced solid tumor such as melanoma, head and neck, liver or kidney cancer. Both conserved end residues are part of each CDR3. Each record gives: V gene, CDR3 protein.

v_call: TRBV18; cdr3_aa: CASSPWGNDQQGQPQHF
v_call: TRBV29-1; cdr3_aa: CSPPPGGRTEAFF
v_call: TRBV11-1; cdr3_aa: CASSLGLPSNEQYF
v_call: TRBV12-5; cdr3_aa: CASGLKESNEQFF
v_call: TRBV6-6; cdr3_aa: CASSLQESSYEQYF
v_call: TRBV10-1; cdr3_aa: CASPRGVPYEQYF
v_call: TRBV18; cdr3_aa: CASSFDRSSGNTIYF
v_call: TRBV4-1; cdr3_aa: CASRGGTVNTEAFF
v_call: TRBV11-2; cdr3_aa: CASSLERQGAYEQYF
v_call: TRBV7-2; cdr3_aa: CASSLEPRPAGGGETQYF
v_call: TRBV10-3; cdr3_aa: CAISGQNLQPQHF
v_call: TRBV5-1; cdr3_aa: CASSLGQAKNEKLFF
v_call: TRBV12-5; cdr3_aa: CASGLVRAGGPGNEQFF
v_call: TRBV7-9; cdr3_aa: CASSLERGGNQPQHF
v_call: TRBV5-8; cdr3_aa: CADTPGTGNYGYTF
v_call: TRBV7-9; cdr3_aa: CASSFKDEAFF
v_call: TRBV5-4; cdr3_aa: CASSSQGLNEKLFF
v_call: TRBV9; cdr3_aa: CASSVESGRYYGYTF
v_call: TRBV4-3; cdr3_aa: CASSQDGQIQPQHF
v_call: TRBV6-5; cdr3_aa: CASSSFGQGAWEQYF
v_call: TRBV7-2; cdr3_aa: CASSLEFGTANTGELFF
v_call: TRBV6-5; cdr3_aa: CASRDTGGGGNTIYF
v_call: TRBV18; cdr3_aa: CASSPGDRVSGNTIYF
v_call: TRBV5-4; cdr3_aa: CASSTMTGSGNTIYF
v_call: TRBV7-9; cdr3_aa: CASSLVDRAGKYEQYF
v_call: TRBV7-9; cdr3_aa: CASSLDLYNSPLHF
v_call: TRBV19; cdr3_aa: CASSTPRHGGGTEAFF
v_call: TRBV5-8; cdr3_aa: CASTRQGGGYGYTF
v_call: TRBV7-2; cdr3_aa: CASTPPGTSAREQYF
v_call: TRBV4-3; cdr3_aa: CASSQIGLGSPLHF
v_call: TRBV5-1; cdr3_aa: CASGSSGANVLTF
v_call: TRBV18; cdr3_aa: CASSPSWTSGRGTDTQYF
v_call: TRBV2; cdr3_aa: CASDEAYQETQYF
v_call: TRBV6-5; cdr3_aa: CASSRDTGPYGYTF
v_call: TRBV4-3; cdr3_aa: CASSPRAGINTEAFF
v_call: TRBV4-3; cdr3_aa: CASSPKDMRLAVYNEQFF
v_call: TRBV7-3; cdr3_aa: CASSLMRNYEQYF
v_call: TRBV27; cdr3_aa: CASSFKRNTGELFF
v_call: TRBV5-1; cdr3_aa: CASSGAEANYGYTF
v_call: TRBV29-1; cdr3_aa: CSVADPSDEKLFF
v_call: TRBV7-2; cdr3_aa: CASSSSGRAVREQYF
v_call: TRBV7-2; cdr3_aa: CASSLKEVWISSYEQYF
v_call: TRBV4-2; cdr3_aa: CASSQSLFGTGELFF
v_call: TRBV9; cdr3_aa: CASTLLPGIPYNEQFF
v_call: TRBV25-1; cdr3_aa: CASSDNRRRHF
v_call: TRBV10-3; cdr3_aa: CAISLGGGRPYEQYF
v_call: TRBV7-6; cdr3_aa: CASSLAGSPYEQYF
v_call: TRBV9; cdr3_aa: CASSADRGRRTEAFF
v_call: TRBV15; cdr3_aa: CATARQNNQPQHF
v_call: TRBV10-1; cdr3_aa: CASSENRGASQRAFF
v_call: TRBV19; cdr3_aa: CASSETYYNSPLHF
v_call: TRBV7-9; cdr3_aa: CASSLHSGQGLLNEQFF